The present TCR beta chain was sequenced within a study of cytomegalovirus exposure and HLA in healthy donors. Study summary: In a later analysis, it was reported that the 110 or so validation repertoires had been produced on the same platform as the 500 to 850 repertoires belonging to the first cohort.

With respect to this clone: Antigen specificity is unknown.

Trimming removed 0 bases from V and 0 bases from J, with 16 bases in between. This CDR3 region has 17 residues. CDR1 and CDR2 from the germline V gene are GTSNPN and SVGIG (reference sequence). Repertoires were generated with immunoSEQ multiplex PCR, while TCRdb's copy carries only in-frame clones and drops some. The sample lists 220,000 or so clones, around 86% occurring once. Study findings and constraints: Altogether, 164 TCR beta chains were recorded as cytomegalovirus-associated. Rare TCR sequences predominated, though certain public TCRs were found in many donors. Subsequent analysis revealed that first-cohort TCR clusters tended to co-occur in the approximately 120 validation repertoires.

The TCR originated in a woman younger than 30 in good health and CMV-seropositive. V and J are TRBV30 and TRBJ2-3, with TRBD2 as a possible D gene (5 bases). Sequencing was done on a sample of PBMCs. The CDR3 DNA sequence: TGTGCCTGGAGTGTAGAGGGAGCCGTGTCTAGCACAGATACGCAGTATTTT. It encodes CAWSVEGAVSSTDTQYF.